These T cell receptor beta chains were read from a single sample in a study of control samples from healthy donors and cancer patients. Measured with immunoSEQ multiplex PCR; TCRdb has only the in-frame clones, and not every one. The table shows about 86,000 clones, with over 85% occurring only once. The sequenced sample was blood. The source is a woman in her twenties or thirties in good health. CDR3s include the opening cysteine and the closing phenylalanine or tryptophan. D genes are given only for firm matches. Clone size is given for some rows only: seen once, a few or many times, or a class if the clone is expanded.

V gene	D gene	J gene	clone size	CDR3 DNA	CDR3 protein
TRBV7-9	.	TRBJ1-1	once	TGTGCCAGCAGCTTAGTTGTGAGGAACACTGAAGCTTTCTTT	CASSLVVRNTEAFF
TRBV5-8	.	TRBJ2-3	.	TGTGCCAGCAGCTTGTGGGTCGCCACAGATACGCAGTATTTT	CASSLWVATDTQYF
TRBV27	TRBD1	TRBJ2-7	.	TGTGCCAGCAGTTTATGGGACAGACCCTACGAGCAGTACTTC	CASSLWDRPYEQYF
TRBV30	.	TRBJ1-3	.	TGTGCCTGGGACAGTGTCCTCTCTGGAAACACCATATATTTT	CAWDSVLSGNTIYF
TRBV9	.	TRBJ1-3	.	TGTGCCAGCAGCGTAGGGGCGTCCGGGGACACCATATATTTT	CASSVGASGDTIYF
TRBV12-5	.	TRBJ2-7	.	TGTGCTAGTGGTTTGGGTGCGGGTGAGCAGTACTTC	CASGLGAGEQYF
TRBV9	TRBD1	TRBJ2-5	.	TGTGCCAGCAGCGTAGAGGGACAGGGGACCGGGGTGGCCCAGTACTTC	CASSVEGQGTGVAQYF
TRBV5-1	TRBD1	TRBJ1-3	.	TGCGCCAGCAGCTTTACAGGGGGCCCTGGAAACACCATATATTTT	CASSFTGGPGNTIYF
TRBV28	.	TRBJ2-7	.	TGTGCCAGCAGCGCTAATGGTCCTTACGAGCAGTACTTC	CASSANGPYEQYF
TRBV6-5	.	TRBJ2-3	.	TGTGCCAGCAGTTACGCTAGCCCGACGGGGGATACGCAGTATTTT	CASSYASPTGDTQYF
TRBV29-1	.	TRBJ1-2	.	TGCAGCGTTGATTTAGGGTACTATGGCTACACCTTC	CSVDLGYYGYTF
TRBV5-4	.	TRBJ2-7	.	TGTGCCAGCACCCCCCGGGGCGGCTACGAGCAGTACTTC	CASTPRGGYEQYF
TRBV7-9	.	TRBJ1-4	once	TGTGCCAGCAGCCCAACAGTGGGTGATCTGTTTTTT	CASSPTVGDLFF
TRBV7-9	.	TRBJ2-7	.	TGTGCCAGCAGCTTAGGTATTTCCCCCTTGGACGAGCAGTACTTC	CASSLGISPLDEQYF
TRBV10-1	.	TRBJ2-1	.	TGCGCCAGCAGTGGAGGGAATGGGGGTGAGCAGTTCTTC	CASSGGNGGEQFF
TRBV6-1	.	TRBJ2-3	once	TGTGCCAGCAGTGAAGTGCCAAAACCGTCCACAGATACGCAGTATTTT	CASSEVPKPSTDTQYF
TRBV7-6	.	TRBJ1-4	.	TGTGCCAGCAGCTTTCTACCGGGACCTAATGAAAAACTGTTTTTT	CASSFLPGPNEKLFF
TRBV14	.	TRBJ2-6	.	TGTGCCAGCAGCTGGGGACTGATCCTCTCTGGGGCCAACGTCCTGACTTTC	CASSWGLILSGANVLTF
TRBV9	.	TRBJ2-2	.	TGTGCCAGCAGCACGGCGGATTTTCCCGGGGAGCTGTTTTTT	CASSTADFPGELFF
TRBV7-9	.	TRBJ1-2	.	TGTGCCAGCAGCTTATTAGCCCACTATGGCTACACCTTC	CASSLLAHYGYTF
TRBV3-1/TRBV3-2	.	TRBJ2-2	.	TGTGCCAGCAGCCAATCCGGCCAGCGAGGATTGGGGCTGTTTTTT	CASSQSGQRGLGLFF
TRBV5-1	TRBD1	TRBJ1-1	.	TGCGCCAGCAGCTTGGAACAGGGGGCGCCGGGAACTGAAGCTTTCTTT	CASSLEQGAPGTEAFF
TRBV18	TRBD1	TRBJ2-7	.	TGTGCCAGCTCACGATTAGGACAGGGGCTTGGCTACGAGCAGTACTTC	CASSRLGQGLGYEQYF
TRBV3-1/TRBV3-2	TRBD1	TRBJ2-2	.	TGTGCCAGCAAAGGGACAGCGAACACCGGGGAGCTGTTTTTT	CASKGTANTGELFF
TRBV10-3	TRBD1	TRBJ1-6	.	TGTGCCATCGGGAACGGACAGGGTCGGTCACCCCTCCACTTT	CAIGNGQGRSPLHF
TRBV13	.	TRBJ1-4	.	TGTGCCAGCAGCTTAAGGGGTAGGGATGAAAAACTGTTTTTT	CASSLRGRDEKLFF
TRBV5-1	TRBD1	TRBJ1-1	.	TGCGCCAGCCGACTTTCGGGACAGGGGGCGTTTGAAGCTTTCTTT	CASRLSGQGAFEAFF
TRBV20-1	.	TRBJ1-2	.	TGCAGTGCTAGTCACCCTAAATTAGACGGTTTTAACTATGGCTACACCTTC	CSASHPKLDGFNYGYTF
TRBV2	TRBD2	TRBJ2-1	.	TGTGCCACTGGACTAGCGGGGAATCTTGAGCAGTTCTTC	CATGLAGNLEQFF
TRBV3-1/TRBV3-2	.	TRBJ1-2	.	TGTGCCAGCAGCCAAGTTTGGGGCAGGGAAAACTATGGCTACACCTTC	CASSQVWGRENYGYTF
TRBV14	.	TRBJ2-7	once	TGTGCCAGCAGCCAAGCACTCTTCTACGAGCAGTACTTC	CASSQALFYEQYF
TRBV19	TRBD1	TRBJ1-4	.	TGTGCCAGTATCCCAGGGGGCGGCCCAACTAATGAAAAACTGTTTTTT	CASIPGGGPTNEKLFF
TRBV5-8	TRBD1	TRBJ2-3	.	TGTGCCAGCAGCTTAACAGGGGTTGGCACAGATACGCAGTATTTT	CASSLTGVGTDTQYF
TRBV5-4	.	TRBJ1-2	.	TGTGCCAGCAGCCCGAACGGCGGGGTGGTCTATGGCTACACCTTC	CASSPNGGVVYGYTF
TRBV6-6	TRBD1	TRBJ1-5	.	TGTGCCAGCACCATTAGACAGGGCCGGAGCAATCAGCCCCAGCATTTT	CASTIRQGRSNQPQHF
TRBV19	.	TRBJ1-1	.	TGTGCCAGTAGTTCTTCCAGAGGCACTGAAGCTTTCTTT	CASSSSRGTEAFF
TRBV5-1	TRBD2	TRBJ2-3	.	TGCGCCAGCAGCCTCACCGGGACTAGCGGCTCAGATACGCAGTATTTT	CASSLTGTSGSDTQYF
TRBV28	TRBD2	TRBJ2-7	.	TGTGCCAGCAGTTTAGGCCCTCGGGGGGGCAAAAACGAGCAGTACTTC	CASSLGPRGGKNEQYF
TRBV4-1	.	TRBJ2-2	.	TGCGCCAGCAGCCAAGATAGGGGCACCGGGGAGCTGTTTTTT	CASSQDRGTGELFF
TRBV5-1	.	TRBJ2-1	.	TGCGCCAGCAGCATCGAGGGGCGCGAAAATGAGCAGTTCTTC	CASSIEGRENEQFF
TRBV6-6	TRBD1	TRBJ2-7	.	TGTGCCAGCAGTCGAAGACAGGGGAGCGACGAGCAGTACTTC	CASSRRQGSDEQYF
TRBV3-1/TRBV3-2	.	TRBJ1-2	.	TGTGCCAGCAGCCAAATTCGCCAGGGAGCTTATGGCTACACCTTC	CASSQIRQGAYGYTF
TRBV20-1	.	TRBJ1-2	.	TGCAGTGCCGGTAACTATGGCTACACCTTC	CSAGNYGYTF
TRBV19	TRBD1	TRBJ1-2	.	TGTGCCAGTAGTATTACGGGACAGGGGGCGGGAGGCTACACCTTC	CASSITGQGAGGYTF
TRBV5-1	.	TRBJ1-1	.	TGCGCCAGCAGCTTTGCGGACAGCGACACTGAAGCTTTCTTT	CASSFADSDTEAFF
TRBV5-1	.	TRBJ2-2	once	TGCGCCAGCAGCTCCGGGACTGGCGGTGTTGCGAACACCGGGGAGCTGTTTTTT	CASSSGTGGVANTGELFF
TRBV7-8	.	TRBJ2-7	.	TGTGCCAGCAGCTTAGTCGGGGGCCAGGGCTCCTACGAGCAGTACTTC	CASSLVGGQGSYEQYF
TRBV3-1/TRBV3-2	.	TRBJ2-1	.	TGTGCCAGCAGCCAAGTAAGACATGAGCAGTTCTTC	CASSQVRHEQFF